This is a list of T cell receptor beta chains from one sample in a study of molecular identifiers for immune sequencing clone quantification. Each CDR3 protein is one row after TCRdb ran MiXCR on the PCR reads. The sample yields some 580,000 distinct CDR3 sequences, about 25% seen once. Sequenced input: naive CD8+ T cells from blood, with Jurkat cell RNA spiked in. The receptor set was obtained from a human donor in good health. Some libraries in this study had Jurkat cell RNA spiked in. Both conserved end residues are part of each CDR3. Each record gives: J gene, D gene, clone size, V gene, CDR3 protein, CDR3 DNA. D genes are given only for firm matches. Clone size is not always given. Where it is, it says once, few, many or a class for expanded clones.

j_gene: TRBJ2-3; d_gene: TRBD1; abundance: many; v_gene: TRBV2; CDR3aa: CASRDRVHTDTQYF; CDR3nt: TGTGCCAGCCGCGACAGGGTTCATACAGATACGCAGTATTTT
j_gene: TRBJ2-6; d_gene: TRBD2; abundance: many; v_gene: TRBV2; CDR3aa: CASRGTTRLSGANVLTF; CDR3nt: TGTGCCAGCAGGGGGACTACACGCCTCTCTGGGGCCAACGTCCTGACTTTC
j_gene: TRBJ1-3; d_gene: NA; abundance: NA; v_gene: TRBV12-3/TRBV12-4; CDR3aa: CASSVDGTSGSTIYF; CDR3nt: TGTGCCAGCAGTGTGGACGGTACCTCTGGAAGCACCATATATTTT
j_gene: TRBJ2-7; d_gene: NA; abundance: many; v_gene: TRBV7-6; CDR3aa: CASSFGLAYEQYF; CDR3nt: TGTGCCAGCAGCTTCGGCCTAGCGTACGAGCAGTACTTC
j_gene: TRBJ2-5; d_gene: NA; abundance: many; v_gene: TRBV6-5; CDR3aa: CASSLAFGGQETQYF; CDR3nt: TGTGCCAGCAGCCTGGCCTTTGGGGGGCAAGAGACCCAGTACTTC
j_gene: TRBJ2-3; d_gene: NA; abundance: NA; v_gene: TRBV14; CDR3aa: CASSAPGLPDTQYF; CDR3nt: TGTGCCAGCAGCGCCCCGGGGTTGCCCGATACGCAGTATTTT
j_gene: TRBJ1-2; d_gene: NA; abundance: NA; v_gene: TRBV7-9; CDR3aa: CASRASMYDGYTF; CDR3nt: TGTGCCAGCAGGGCGAGTATGTACGATGGCTACACCTTC
j_gene: TRBJ2-5; d_gene: NA; abundance: many; v_gene: TRBV15; CDR3aa: CATSRDFGQETQYF; CDR3nt: TGTGCCACCAGCAGAGATTTTGGACAAGAGACCCAGTACTTC
j_gene: TRBJ2-2; d_gene: TRBD1; abundance: few; v_gene: TRBV19; CDR3aa: CASSIGQGAYGELFF; CDR3nt: TGTGCCAGTAGTATCGGACAGGGGGCATATGGGGAGCTGTTTTTT
j_gene: TRBJ2-1; d_gene: TRBD2; abundance: NA; v_gene: TRBV12-3/TRBV12-4; CDR3aa: CASSLCGRINEQFF; CDR3nt: TGTGCCAGCAGCTTGTGCGGGAGGATCAATGAGCAGTTCTTC
j_gene: TRBJ2-1; d_gene: TRBD2; abundance: NA; v_gene: TRBV28; CDR3aa: CASSLTSGLYNQQFF; CDR3nt: TGTGCCAGCAGTTTAACTAGCGGCCTTTACAATCAGCAGTTCTTC
j_gene: TRBJ2-2; d_gene: NA; abundance: NA; v_gene: TRBV9; CDR3aa: CASSVGYSNTGELFF; CDR3nt: TGTGCCAGCAGCGTGGGCTACTCGAACACCGGGGAGCTGTTTTTT
j_gene: TRBJ2-5; d_gene: NA; abundance: NA; v_gene: TRBV10-3; CDR3aa: CAISDDRLMYPRRGQETQYF; CDR3nt: TGTGCCATCAGTGATGACAGACTAATGTACCCAAGGAGGGGCCAAGAGACCCAGTACTTC
j_gene: TRBJ1-1; d_gene: NA; abundance: many; v_gene: TRBV29-1; CDR3aa: CSVPPLGHTEAFF; CDR3nt: TGCAGCGTCCCTCCTTTGGGGCACACTGAAGCTTTCTTT
j_gene: TRBJ2-1; d_gene: TRBD2; abundance: few; v_gene: TRBV20-1; CDR3aa: CSAVSGSPYNEQFF; CDR3nt: TGCAGTGCCGTTAGCGGGAGCCCCTACAATGAGCAGTTCTTC
j_gene: TRBJ2-7; d_gene: NA; abundance: NA; v_gene: TRBV4-1; CDR3aa: CASSQGLAHSYEQYF; CDR3nt: TGCGCCAGCAGCCAAGGGCTAGCGCACTCCTACGAGCAGTACTTC
j_gene: TRBJ2-3; d_gene: NA; abundance: many; v_gene: TRBV24-1; CDR3aa: CATSDLDVGDPTSSTQYF; CDR3nt: TGTGCCACCAGTGATTTGGACGTAGGAGACCCTACCTCCTCCACGCAGTATTTT